These 5 T cell receptor beta chains came from one sample sequenced in a study of blood T cell repertoires in COVID-19. The assay was immunoSEQ multiplex PCR, and TCRdb's table has in-frame clones only and misses some. This sample has 90,000 to 110,000 clones, with 90% found just once. Sequenced material: peripheral blood. Source of these receptors: a human donor in a cohort sampled during active COVID-19.

The J gene is TRBJ2-7, the V gene TRBV15; the match to TRBD1 covers 8 bases. Unmatched junction bases numbered 12, after V lost 6 bases and J lost 5 bases. In germline, CDR1 is LNHNV, CDR2 YYDKDF (reference sequence). The CDR3 has 15 residues. CDR3 bases: TGTGCCACCAGTCTCTCCCCGACAGGGGACAACGAGCAGTACTTC. This translates into CATSLSPTGDNEQYF.

The J gene is TRBJ2-7, the V gene TRBV4-1; 7 nucleotides agree with TRBD2. The CDR3 is 15 residues long. The ends lost 1 base at V and 3 bases at J; junction bases unmatched: 6. Germline loops: CDR1 MGHRA, CDR2 YSYEKL. The CDR3 spells CASSQGTRRNYEQYF. The CDR3, as DNA: TGCGCCAGCAGCCAAGGGACTAGGAGAAACTACGAGCAGTACTTC.

This clone has a single count. This chain uses TRBV4-2 with TRBJ2-1, with D possibly matching TRBD2 (5 bases). There are 15 residues in the CDR3. V was trimmed by 4 bases and J by 1 base, leaving 11 bases between them. Germline V gene data show CDR1 as LGHNA and CDR2 as YNFKEQ. The CDR3 nucleotides read TGTGCCAGCAGCCTCTACCGGGGTTCCTACAATGAGCAGTTCTTC. This translates into CASSLYRGSYNEQFF.

This chain connects TRBV5-4 to TRBJ2-1, with 10 nucleotides matching TRBD2. The CDR3 consists of 16 residues. Trimming took 4 bases from V and 5 from J; bases not matched to a gene: 9. CDR1 is SGHNT and CDR2 is YYREEE in the germline V gene (reference sequence). CDR3 region: CASSRDPGLAHNEQFF. The CDR3 nucleotides are TGTGCCAGCAGCCGGGATCCGGGACTAGCGCACAATGAGCAGTTCTTC.

V and J are TRBV9 and TRBJ2-2; the D is unclear. V dropped 0 bases and J dropped 2 bases, with 8 bases sitting between them. Germline V gene lookup returns CDR1 SGDLS and CDR2 YYNGEE. CDR3 size: 15 residues. DNA of the CDR3: TGTGCCAGCAGCGTAGTCAGTATTAACACCGGGGAGCTGTTTTTT. Amino acids: CASSVVSINTGELFF.